A single TCR beta chain is shown here with its context. The sample comes from a study of blood T cells in healthy people across ages. Turning to the study itself: About one barcoded TCR beta cDNA was captured per two T cells.

Alongside a J-beta primer mix, a sample-barcoded 5' primer served in a second PCR lasting roughly 7 to 11 cycles. Researchers report that a template-switch adaptor with 12 random nucleotides tagged each cDNA molecule. TCRdb itself ran the 5' RACE reads through MiXCR, one entry per CDR3 protein. The data hold hundreds of thousands of distinct CDR3 sequences, with 45% to 50% observed a single time. Researchers report isolating at least 6.5 million PBMCs per sample. The extraction recovered at least 5.5 micrograms of total RNA per sample. V lost 0 bases and J lost 0, with 13 bases in between. The V gene's germline CDR1 is DFQATT and CDR2 SNEGSKA (reference sequence). CDR3 length: 16 amino acids.

Sequencing used blood. The clonotype originates from a man aged 25 to 40 in good health. The chain employs TRBV20-1 and TRBJ2-3; TRBD1 might be the D (7 bases). The CDR3 nucleotides read TGCAGTGCTAGAGATCAGGGGGGCCCTAGCACAGATACGCAGTATTTT. It is translated as CSARDQGGPSTDTQYF.